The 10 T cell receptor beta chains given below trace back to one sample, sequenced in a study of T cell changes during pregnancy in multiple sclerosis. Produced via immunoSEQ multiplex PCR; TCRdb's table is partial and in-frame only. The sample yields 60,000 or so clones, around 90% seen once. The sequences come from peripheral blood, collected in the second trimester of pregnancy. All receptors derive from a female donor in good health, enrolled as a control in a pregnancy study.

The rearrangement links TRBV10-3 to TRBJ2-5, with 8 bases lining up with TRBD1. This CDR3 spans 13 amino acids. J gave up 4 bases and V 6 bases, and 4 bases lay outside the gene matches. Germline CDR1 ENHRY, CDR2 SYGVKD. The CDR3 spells CAIRDRVGETQYF. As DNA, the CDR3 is TGTGCCATCAGGGACAGGGTAGGAGAGACCCAGTACTTC.

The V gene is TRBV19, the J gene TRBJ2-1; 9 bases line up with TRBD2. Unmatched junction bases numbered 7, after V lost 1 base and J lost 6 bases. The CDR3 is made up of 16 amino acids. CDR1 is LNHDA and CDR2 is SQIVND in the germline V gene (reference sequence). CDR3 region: CASSIGLGGRGNEQFF. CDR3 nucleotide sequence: TGTGCCAGTAGTATAGGACTGGGCGGGAGGGGCAATGAGCAGTTCTTC.

The CDR3: CASREGGGYTF. The DNA of the CDR3 is TGTGCCAGCAGAGAGGGGGGGGGCTACACCTTC. This chain links TRBV28 with TRBJ1-2; a weak D match, TRBD1 (6 bases). The germline gives CDR1 MDHEN, CDR2 SYDVKM. With 6 bases removed from V and 8 bases from J, the gap between germline ends came to 10 bases. CDR3 length: 11 residues.

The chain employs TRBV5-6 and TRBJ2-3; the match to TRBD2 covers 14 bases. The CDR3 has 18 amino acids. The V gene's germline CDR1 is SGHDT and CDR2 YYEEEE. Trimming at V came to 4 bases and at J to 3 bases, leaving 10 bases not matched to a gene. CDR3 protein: CASSDLRTSGRTTDTQYF. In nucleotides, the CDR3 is TGTGCCAGCAGCGATCTCCGGACTAGCGGGAGGACGACAGATACGCAGTATTTT.

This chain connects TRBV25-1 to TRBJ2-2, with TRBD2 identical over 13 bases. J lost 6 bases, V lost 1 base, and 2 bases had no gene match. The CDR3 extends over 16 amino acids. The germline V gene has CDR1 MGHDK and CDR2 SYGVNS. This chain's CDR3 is CASSESGLAGAGELFF. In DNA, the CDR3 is TGTGCCAGCAGTGAATCCGGACTAGCGGGAGCCGGGGAGCTGTTTTTT.

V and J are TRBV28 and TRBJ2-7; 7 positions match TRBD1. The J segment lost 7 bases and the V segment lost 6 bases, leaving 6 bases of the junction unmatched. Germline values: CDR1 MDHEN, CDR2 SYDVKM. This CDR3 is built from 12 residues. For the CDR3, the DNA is TGTGCCAGCAGGGACCAGGGGGATGAGCAGTACTTC. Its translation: CASRDQGDEQYF. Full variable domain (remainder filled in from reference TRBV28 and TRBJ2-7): DVKVTQSSRYLVKRTGEKVFLECVQDMDHENMFWYRQDPGLGLRLIYFSYDVKMKEKGDIPEGYSVSREKKERFSLILESASTNQTSMYLCASRDQGDEQYFGPGTRLTVT.

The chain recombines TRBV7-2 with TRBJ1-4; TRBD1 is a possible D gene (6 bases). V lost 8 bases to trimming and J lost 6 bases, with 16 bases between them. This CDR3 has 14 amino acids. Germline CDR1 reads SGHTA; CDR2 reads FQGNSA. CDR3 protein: CASRLGGAYEKLFF. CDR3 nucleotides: TGTGCCAGCCGACTAGGGGGGGCCTATGAAAAACTGTTTTTT. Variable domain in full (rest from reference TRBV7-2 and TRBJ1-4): GAGVSQSPSNKVTEKGKDVELRCDPISGHTALYWYRQSLGQGLEFLIYFQGNSAPDKSGLPSDRFSAERTGGSVSTLTIQRTQQEDSAVYLCASRLGGAYEKLFFGSGTQLSVL.

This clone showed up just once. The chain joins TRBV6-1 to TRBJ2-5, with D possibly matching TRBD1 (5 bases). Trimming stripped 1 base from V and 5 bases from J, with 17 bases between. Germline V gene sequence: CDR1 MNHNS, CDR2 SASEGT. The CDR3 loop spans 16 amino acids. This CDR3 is CASSEEDNKGWETQYF. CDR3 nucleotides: TGTGCCAGCAGTGAAGAGGACAACAAGGGCTGGGAGACCCAGTACTTC.

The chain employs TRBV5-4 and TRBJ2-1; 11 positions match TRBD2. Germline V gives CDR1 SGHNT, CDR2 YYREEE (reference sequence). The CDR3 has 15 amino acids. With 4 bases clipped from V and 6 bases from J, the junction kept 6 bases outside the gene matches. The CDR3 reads CASSISGRAINEQFF. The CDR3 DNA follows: TGTGCCAGCAGCATTAGCGGGAGGGCAATCAATGAGCAGTTCTTC.

The DNA of the CDR3 is TGTGCCAGTAGTATTCTAGCGGGGGAGCCCTACGAGCAGTACTTC. It translates to CASSILAGEPYEQYF. The rearrangement links TRBV19 to TRBJ2-7; 10 nucleotides agree with TRBD2. CDR3 length: 15 amino acids. Germline CDR1 is LNHDA and CDR2 is SQIVND (reference sequence). Trimming took 3 bases from V and 2 from J; bases not matched to a gene: 4.